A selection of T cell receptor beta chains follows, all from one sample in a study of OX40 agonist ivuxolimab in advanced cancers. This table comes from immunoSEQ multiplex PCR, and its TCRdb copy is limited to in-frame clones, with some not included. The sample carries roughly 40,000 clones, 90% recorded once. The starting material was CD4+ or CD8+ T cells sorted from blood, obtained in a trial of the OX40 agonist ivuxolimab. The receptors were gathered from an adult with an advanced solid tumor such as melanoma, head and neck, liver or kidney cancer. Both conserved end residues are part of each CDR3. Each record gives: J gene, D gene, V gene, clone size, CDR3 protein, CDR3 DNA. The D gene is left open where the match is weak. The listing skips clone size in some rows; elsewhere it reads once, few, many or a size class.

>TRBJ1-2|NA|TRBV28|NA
CASSLGSLLENYGYTF
TGTGCCAGCAGTTTGGGGTCTTTATTAGAGAACTATGGCTACACCTTC
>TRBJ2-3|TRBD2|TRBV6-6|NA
CASGLAGGGDTQYF
TGTGCCAGCGGACTAGCGGGAGGGGGAGATACGCAGTATTTT
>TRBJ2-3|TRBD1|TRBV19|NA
CASSPPDRYTDTQYF
TGTGCCAGTAGTCCTCCGGACAGGTACACAGATACGCAGTATTTT
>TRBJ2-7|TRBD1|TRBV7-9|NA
CASSRQGTGYEQYF
TGTGCCAGCAGCCGACAGGGTACGGGCTACGAGCAGTACTTC
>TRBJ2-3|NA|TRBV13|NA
CASSSHRTGNTDTQYF
TGTGCCAGCAGCTCTCACAGAACAGGGAACACAGATACGCAGTATTTT
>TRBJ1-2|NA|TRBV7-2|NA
CASSPNRQYFYGYTF
TGTGCCAGCAGCCCCAATCGTCAGTACTTCTATGGCTACACCTTC
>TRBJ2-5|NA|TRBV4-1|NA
CASSQGNIRLPETQYF
TGCGCCAGCAGCCAAGGCAATATAAGGCTCCCGGAGACCCAGTACTTC
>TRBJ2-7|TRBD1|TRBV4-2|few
CASSQDSLGQGVYEQYF
TGTGCCAGCAGCCAAGATTCTTTGGGACAGGGGGTCTACGAGCAGTACTTC
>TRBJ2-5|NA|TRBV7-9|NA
CASSLVTGMETQYF
TGTGCCAGCAGCTTAGTCACAGGGATGGAGACCCAGTACTTC
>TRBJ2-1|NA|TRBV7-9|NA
CASSLEGQPGDEQFF
TGTGCCAGCAGCTTAGAGGGGCAACCTGGGGATGAGCAGTTCTTC
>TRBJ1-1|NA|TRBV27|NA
CAKMRGMSEAFF
TGTGCCAAGATGAGGGGGATGAGTGAAGCTTTCTTT
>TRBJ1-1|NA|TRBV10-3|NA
CAITAGQRTEAFF
TGTGCCATCACAGCGGGCCAGCGGACTGAAGCTTTCTTT
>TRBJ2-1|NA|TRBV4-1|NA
CASSRGPARSEQFF
TGCGCCAGCAGCCGGGGGCCAGCAAGAAGTGAGCAGTTCTTC
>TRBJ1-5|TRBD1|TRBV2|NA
CASREPGQGRHNQPQHF
TGTGCCAGCAGGGAACCGGGACAGGGAAGGCACAATCAGCCCCAGCATTTT
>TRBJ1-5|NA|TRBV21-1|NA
CASSKEGEGNQPQHF
TGTGCCAGCAGCAAAGAAGGGGAGGGGAATCAGCCCCAGCATTTT
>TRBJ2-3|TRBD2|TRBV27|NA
CASSALSGFSTDTQYF
TGTGCCAGCAGTGCCCTTAGCGGGTTTTCCACAGATACGCAGTATTTT
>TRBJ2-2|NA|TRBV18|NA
CASSLDGNTGELFF
TGTGCCAGCTCACTCGACGGGAACACCGGGGAGCTGTTTTTT
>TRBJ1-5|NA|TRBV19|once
CASSMIQGQQQPQHF
TGTGCCAGTAGTATGATCCAGGGCCAACAACAGCCCCAGCATTTT
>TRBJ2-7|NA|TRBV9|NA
CASSVGTAPYEQYF
TGTGCCAGCAGCGTAGGGACAGCCCCCTACGAGCAGTACTTC
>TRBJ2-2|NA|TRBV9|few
CASSVSHRGELFF
TGTGCCAGCAGCGTATCACATCGGGGGGAGCTGTTTTTT
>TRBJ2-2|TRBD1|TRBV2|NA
CASKGQGPTGELFF
TGTGCCAGCAAGGGACAGGGGCCCACCGGGGAGCTGTTTTTT
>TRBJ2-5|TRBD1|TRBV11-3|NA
CASSRDSRETQYF
TGTGCCAGCAGCCGGGACAGTCGGGAGACCCAGTACTTC
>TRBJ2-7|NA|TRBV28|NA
CASSLSRGVREQYF
TGTGCCAGCAGTTTATCGCGCGGGGTGAGAGAGCAGTACTTC
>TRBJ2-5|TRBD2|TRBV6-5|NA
CASSLLGRAETQYF
TGTGCCAGCAGTTTACTCGGGAGGGCGGAGACCCAGTACTTC
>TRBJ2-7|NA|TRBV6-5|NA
CASTGVWGEQYF
TGTGCCAGCACTGGAGTTTGGGGCGAGCAGTACTTC
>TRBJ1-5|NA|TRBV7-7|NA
CASSLTPRGPGRSNQPQHF
TGTGCTAGCAGCCTCACGCCTCGGGGGCCCGGCAGGAGCAATCAGCCCCAGCATTTT